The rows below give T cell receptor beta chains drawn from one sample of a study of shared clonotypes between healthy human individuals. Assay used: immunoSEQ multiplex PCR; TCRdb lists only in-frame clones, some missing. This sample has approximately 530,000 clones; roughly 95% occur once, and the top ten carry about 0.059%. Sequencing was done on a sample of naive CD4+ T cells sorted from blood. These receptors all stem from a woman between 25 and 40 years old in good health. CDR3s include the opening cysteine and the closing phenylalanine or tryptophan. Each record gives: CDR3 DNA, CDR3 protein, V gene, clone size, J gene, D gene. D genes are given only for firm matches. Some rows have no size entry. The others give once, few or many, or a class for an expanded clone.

CDR3nt: TGTGCCAGCAGTTTAGAGCACAGGGCTAGCGGGACAGATACGCAGTATTTT
CDR3aa: CASSLEHRASGTDTQYF
v_gene: TRBV27
abundance: -
j_gene: TRBJ2-3
d_gene: TRBD2

CDR3nt: TGTGCCAGTAGTACCCTAGCGGGAGGCACAGATACGCAGTATTTT
CDR3aa: CASSTLAGGTDTQYF
v_gene: TRBV19
abundance: -
j_gene: TRBJ2-3
d_gene: TRBD2

CDR3nt: TGTGCCAGTACGATGGGCAGGGGGTGGAACACCGGGGAGCTGTTTTTT
CDR3aa: CASTMGRGWNTGELFF
v_gene: TRBV11-2
abundance: -
j_gene: TRBJ2-2
d_gene: TRBD1

CDR3nt: TGTGCCAGCAGTTACGGACAGGAGGGCTATGGCTACACCTTC
CDR3aa: CASSYGQEGYGYTF
v_gene: TRBV6-6
abundance: -
j_gene: TRBJ1-2
d_gene: TRBD1

CDR3nt: TGCGCCAGCAGCGCGCAGGGGTCCGGGGAGACCCAGTACTTC
CDR3aa: CASSAQGSGETQYF
v_gene: TRBV5-1
abundance: -
j_gene: TRBJ2-5
d_gene: -

CDR3nt: TGTGCCAGTAGTATGAATGAGGGGCGCGAGCAGTACTTC
CDR3aa: CASSMNEGREQYF
v_gene: TRBV19
abundance: -
j_gene: TRBJ2-7
d_gene: -

CDR3nt: TGTGCCAGCAGTGAAGCGCTTCTAGGGGACGACGAGCAGTACTTC
CDR3aa: CASSEALLGDDEQYF
v_gene: TRBV2
abundance: -
j_gene: TRBJ2-7
d_gene: -

CDR3nt: TGTGCCAGTTCTACAGGAGGGACTGAAGCTTTCTTT
CDR3aa: CASSTGGTEAFF
v_gene: TRBV28
abundance: -
j_gene: TRBJ1-1
d_gene: -

CDR3nt: TGTGCCAGCAGCCGCGGGACAGGGACAGGAGAAACCGGCTACACCTTC
CDR3aa: CASSRGTGTGETGYTF
v_gene: TRBV5-4
abundance: -
j_gene: TRBJ1-2
d_gene: TRBD1

CDR3nt: TGTGCCAGCAGCCCACCGAACACCAGGGAGCTGTTTTTT
CDR3aa: CASSPPNTRELFF
v_gene: TRBV6-6
abundance: -
j_gene: TRBJ2-2
d_gene: -

CDR3nt: TGTGCCAGCAGCTTACCGCTAGCTTGGTCCGAGCAGTACTTC
CDR3aa: CASSLPLAWSEQYF
v_gene: TRBV7-2
abundance: -
j_gene: TRBJ2-7
d_gene: -

CDR3nt: TGTGCCAGCAGTTTAGTAGTAACGGATACGCAGTATTTT
CDR3aa: CASSLVVTDTQYF
v_gene: TRBV7-9
abundance: -
j_gene: TRBJ2-3
d_gene: -

CDR3nt: TGCGCCAGCAGTGGGACAGGATGGGGCTACACCTTC
CDR3aa: CASSGTGWGYTF
v_gene: TRBV10-2
abundance: -
j_gene: TRBJ1-2
d_gene: TRBD1

CDR3nt: TGTGCCAGCAACCTTCGGACAGGGCACACTGAAGCTTTCTTT
CDR3aa: CASNLRTGHTEAFF
v_gene: TRBV27
abundance: -
j_gene: TRBJ1-1
d_gene: TRBD1

CDR3nt: TGTGCCAGTACCCCCTCCGGACAGGGACGCTACGAGCAGTACTTC
CDR3aa: CASTPSGQGRYEQYF
v_gene: TRBV19
abundance: once
j_gene: TRBJ2-7
d_gene: TRBD1

CDR3nt: TGTGCCAGCAGCTTCGCAGGGGTGAACACTGAAGCTTTCTTT
CDR3aa: CASSFAGVNTEAFF
v_gene: TRBV7-2
abundance: -
j_gene: TRBJ1-1
d_gene: -

CDR3nt: TGCGCCAGCAGTTCGCCGGGACGCACGAATTCACCCCTCCACTTT
CDR3aa: CASSSPGRTNSPLHF
v_gene: TRBV4-1
abundance: -
j_gene: TRBJ1-6
d_gene: -

CDR3nt: TGTGCCAGCAGTCCTTCGCGAGGGCGCCAGGAGACCCAGTACTTC
CDR3aa: CASSPSRGRQETQYF
v_gene: TRBV2
abundance: -
j_gene: TRBJ2-5
d_gene: -

CDR3nt: TGCGCCAGCAGCTTGGCCAAGGGGGCAGGGGTAACTAATGAAAAACTGTTTTTT
CDR3aa: CASSLAKGAGVTNEKLFF
v_gene: TRBV5-1
abundance: -
j_gene: TRBJ1-4
d_gene: TRBD1

CDR3nt: TGTGCCAGCAGCCCCCTAGGAGAGACCCAGTACTTC
CDR3aa: CASSPLGETQYF
v_gene: TRBV7-9
abundance: -
j_gene: TRBJ2-5
d_gene: -

CDR3nt: TGTGCCAGCAGGAAGGGGGACTATGGCTACACCTTC
CDR3aa: CASRKGDYGYTF
v_gene: TRBV25-1
abundance: -
j_gene: TRBJ1-2
d_gene: -

CDR3nt: TGTGCCAGCAGCTTGGAATCTCAAGAGACCCAGTACTTC
CDR3aa: CASSLESQETQYF
v_gene: TRBV5-4
abundance: -
j_gene: TRBJ2-5
d_gene: -

CDR3nt: TGTGCCAGCAGCCAATACTGGCGGGACAGCAATCAGCCCCAGCATTTT
CDR3aa: CASSQYWRDSNQPQHF
v_gene: TRBV4-2
abundance: -
j_gene: TRBJ1-5
d_gene: -

CDR3nt: TGTGCCAGCAGTGAAGCTGGAGGGCCTAGCAATCAGCCCCAGCATTTT
CDR3aa: CASSEAGGPSNQPQHF
v_gene: TRBV6-1
abundance: -
j_gene: TRBJ1-5
d_gene: -

CDR3nt: TGTGCCAGCAGCTTAGATCGGGACTACCCTAACTATGGCTACACCTTC
CDR3aa: CASSLDRDYPNYGYTF
v_gene: TRBV13
abundance: -
j_gene: TRBJ1-2
d_gene: -

CDR3nt: TGTGCCAGCAGCCTGGAAACCGTGCGGAATGAGCAGTTCTTC
CDR3aa: CASSLETVRNEQFF
v_gene: TRBV6-5
abundance: -
j_gene: TRBJ2-1
d_gene: -

CDR3nt: TGTGCCAGCAGCTTAGGCCCAGGGGGCTCGACCTACGAGCAGTACTTC
CDR3aa: CASSLGPGGSTYEQYF
v_gene: TRBV7-6
abundance: -
j_gene: TRBJ2-7
d_gene: TRBD1

CDR3nt: TGTGCCAGCTCGCAACCGGGACAGGGCAGTGAAAAACTGTTTTTT
CDR3aa: CASSQPGQGSEKLFF
v_gene: TRBV18
abundance: -
j_gene: TRBJ1-4
d_gene: TRBD1

CDR3nt: TGTGCCAGCAGTTACGGAGCGGGAGCCTACAATGAGCAGTTCTTC
CDR3aa: CASSYGAGAYNEQFF
v_gene: TRBV6-5
abundance: -
j_gene: TRBJ2-1
d_gene: TRBD2

CDR3nt: TGTGCCAGCAGCTCGGGGCGTAATGAAAAACTGTTTTTT
CDR3aa: CASSSGRNEKLFF
v_gene: TRBV5-4
abundance: -
j_gene: TRBJ1-4
d_gene: -

CDR3nt: TGTGCCAGCTCACCCCTTGGAGGGGAAAAACTGTTTTTT
CDR3aa: CASSPLGGEKLFF
v_gene: TRBV18
abundance: -
j_gene: TRBJ1-4
d_gene: -

CDR3nt: TGTGCCAGCAGCGCCAGGACAGTTTCCGGGGAGCTGTTTTTT
CDR3aa: CASSARTVSGELFF
v_gene: TRBV9
abundance: -
j_gene: TRBJ2-2
d_gene: -

CDR3nt: TGCGCCAGCACCTCCAAGACCGGGACGGGGGGGGAGACCCAGTACTTC
CDR3aa: CASTSKTGTGGETQYF
v_gene: TRBV5-1
abundance: -
j_gene: TRBJ2-5
d_gene: TRBD2

CDR3nt: TGTGCCAGCAGTTCCAGGACTAGCTTTGGTGGGACCCAGTACTTC
CDR3aa: CASSSRTSFGGTQYF
v_gene: TRBV27
abundance: -
j_gene: TRBJ2-5
d_gene: TRBD2

CDR3nt: TGTGCCAGCTCGAAACTACCCAACAATGAGCAGTTCTTC
CDR3aa: CASSKLPNNEQFF
v_gene: TRBV18
abundance: -
j_gene: TRBJ2-1
d_gene: -

CDR3nt: TGTGCCAGCAGCACCTGGGACAGGGGGCGCATGTGGACCGGGGAGCTGTTTTTT
CDR3aa: CASSTWDRGRMWTGELFF
v_gene: TRBV9
abundance: -
j_gene: TRBJ2-2
d_gene: TRBD1

CDR3nt: TGCGCCAGCAGCTTGACCGTGAGCTCCTACAATGAGCAGTTCTTC
CDR3aa: CASSLTVSSYNEQFF
v_gene: TRBV5-1
abundance: -
j_gene: TRBJ2-1
d_gene: -

CDR3nt: TGTGCCTGGAGTGTACCCCCTTCACCCCTCCACTTT
CDR3aa: CAWSVPPSPLHF
v_gene: TRBV30
abundance: -
j_gene: TRBJ1-6
d_gene: -

CDR3nt: TGTGCCAGCAGCTTTCTGGGACTAGCGGGAGGGACCCAAGAGACCCAGTACTTC
CDR3aa: CASSFLGLAGGTQETQYF
v_gene: TRBV5-6
abundance: -
j_gene: TRBJ2-5
d_gene: TRBD2

CDR3nt: TGTGCCAGCAGTGACTCATCCGGGACAGGCTACAATGAGCAGTTCTTC
CDR3aa: CASSDSSGTGYNEQFF
v_gene: TRBV6-4
abundance: -
j_gene: TRBJ2-1
d_gene: TRBD1

CDR3nt: TGTGCCAGCAGATTGGGTGCCCGGACCCTGAACACTGAAGCTTTCTTT
CDR3aa: CASRLGARTLNTEAFF
v_gene: TRBV7-9
abundance: -
j_gene: TRBJ1-1
d_gene: -

CDR3nt: TGTGCCAGCGTAAAGCATTTGACAGGGTCCCAGCCCCAGCATTTT
CDR3aa: CASVKHLTGSQPQHF
v_gene: TRBV28
abundance: once
j_gene: TRBJ1-5
d_gene: TRBD1

CDR3nt: TGTGCCAGCAGCTTGGTGGCTATAGCCGAAGTTGAGTTCTTC
CDR3aa: CASSLVAIAEVEFF
v_gene: TRBV5-4
abundance: once
j_gene: TRBJ2-1
d_gene: -

CDR3nt: TGTGCCAGTAGTGGGGACAGTCAAGAGACCCAGTACTTC
CDR3aa: CASSGDSQETQYF
v_gene: TRBV19
abundance: -
j_gene: TRBJ2-5
d_gene: TRBD1

CDR3nt: TGTGCCTATCCCAGGACAGGGGAGACCCAGTACTTC
CDR3aa: CAYPRTGETQYF
v_gene: TRBV5-3
abundance: -
j_gene: TRBJ2-5
d_gene: TRBD1